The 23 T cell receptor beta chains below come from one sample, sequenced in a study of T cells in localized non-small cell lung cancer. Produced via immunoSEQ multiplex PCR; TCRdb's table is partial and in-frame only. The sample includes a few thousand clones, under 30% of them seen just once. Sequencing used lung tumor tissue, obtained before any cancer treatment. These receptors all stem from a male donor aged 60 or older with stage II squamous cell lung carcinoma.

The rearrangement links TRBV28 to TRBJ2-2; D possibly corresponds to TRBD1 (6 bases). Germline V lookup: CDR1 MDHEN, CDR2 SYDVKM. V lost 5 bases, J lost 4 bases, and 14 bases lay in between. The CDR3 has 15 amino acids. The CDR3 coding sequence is TGTGCCAGCAGTCCTGGGACATGGGGCACCGGGGAGCTGTTTTTT. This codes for CASSPGTWGTGELFF.

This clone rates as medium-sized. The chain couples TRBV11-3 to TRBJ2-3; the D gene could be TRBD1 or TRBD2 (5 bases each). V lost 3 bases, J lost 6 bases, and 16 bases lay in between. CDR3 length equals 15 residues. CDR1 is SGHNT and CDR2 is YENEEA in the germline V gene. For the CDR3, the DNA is TGTGCCAGCAGCTTGGGTTGGGGGACGGCGGATACGCAGTATTTT. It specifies CASSLGWGTADTQYF. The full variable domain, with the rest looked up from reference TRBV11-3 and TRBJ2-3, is EAGVVQSPRYKIIEKKQPVAFWCNPISGHNTLYWYLQNLGQGPELLIRYENEEAVDDSQLPKDRFSAERLKGVDSTLKIQPAELGDSAVYLCASSLGWGTADTQYFGPGTRLTVL.

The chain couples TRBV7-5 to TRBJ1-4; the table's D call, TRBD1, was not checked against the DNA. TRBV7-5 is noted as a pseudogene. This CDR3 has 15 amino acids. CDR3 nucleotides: TGTGCCAGCAGCTTGGGACAGGGGGCTAATGAAAAACTGTTTTTT. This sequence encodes CASSLGQGANEKLFF.

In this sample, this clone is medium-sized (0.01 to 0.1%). This CDR3 reads CASSERGSWGSYEQYF. CDR3 in DNA: TGTGCCAGCAGTGAACGGGGGTCTTGGGGCTCCTACGAGCAGTACTTC. This chain joins TRBV9 and TRBJ2-7, with D perhaps matching TRBD2 (6 bases). Germline-derived CDR1 and CDR2 are SGDLS and YYNGEE. V lost 5 bases, J lost 0 bases, and 18 bases lay in between. This CDR3 spans 16 amino acids.

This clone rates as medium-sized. The DNA for the CDR3 is TGTGCCAGCAGCACACAGGCCAGCTATGGCTACACCTTC. Amino acid sequence: CASSTQASYGYTF. This sequence joins TRBV9 and TRBJ1-2; D is perhaps TRBD1 (5 bases). The V and J ends lost 4 bases and 4 bases respectively, with 11 bases between them. Germline lookup yields CDR1 SGDLS and CDR2 YYNGEE. This CDR3 region has 13 residues.

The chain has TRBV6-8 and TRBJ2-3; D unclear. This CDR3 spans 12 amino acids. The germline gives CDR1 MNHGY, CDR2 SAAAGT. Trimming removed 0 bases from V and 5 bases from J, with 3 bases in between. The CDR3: CASSYSRDTQYF. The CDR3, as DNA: TGTGCCAGCAGTTACTCGCGAGATACGCAGTATTTT.

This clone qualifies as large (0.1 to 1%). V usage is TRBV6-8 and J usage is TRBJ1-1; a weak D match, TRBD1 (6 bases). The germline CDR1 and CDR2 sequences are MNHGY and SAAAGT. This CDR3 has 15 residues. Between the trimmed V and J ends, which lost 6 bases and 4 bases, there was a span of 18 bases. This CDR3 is CASSVEYRAATEAFF. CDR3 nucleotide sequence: TGTGCCAGCAGCGTCGAATACAGGGCTGCCACTGAAGCTTTCTTT.

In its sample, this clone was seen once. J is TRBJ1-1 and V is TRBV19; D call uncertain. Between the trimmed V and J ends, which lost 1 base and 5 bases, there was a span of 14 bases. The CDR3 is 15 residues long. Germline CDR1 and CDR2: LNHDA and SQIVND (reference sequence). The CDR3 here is CASSIGTGVGTEAFF. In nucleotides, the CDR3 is TGTGCCAGTAGTATAGGGACCGGGGTTGGGACTGAAGCTTTCTTT.

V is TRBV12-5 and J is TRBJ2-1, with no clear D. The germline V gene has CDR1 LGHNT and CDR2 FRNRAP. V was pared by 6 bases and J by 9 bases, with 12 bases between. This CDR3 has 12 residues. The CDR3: CASGRTRSEQFF. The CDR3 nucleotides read TGTGCTAGTGGACGGACCCGATCTGAGCAGTTCTTC.

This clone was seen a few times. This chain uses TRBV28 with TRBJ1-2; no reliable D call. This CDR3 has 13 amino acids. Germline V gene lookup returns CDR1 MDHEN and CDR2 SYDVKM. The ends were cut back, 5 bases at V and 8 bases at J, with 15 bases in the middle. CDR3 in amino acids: CASSPRRPRGYTF. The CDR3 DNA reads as TGTGCCAGCAGTCCCCGTAGGCCACGAGGCTACACCTTC.

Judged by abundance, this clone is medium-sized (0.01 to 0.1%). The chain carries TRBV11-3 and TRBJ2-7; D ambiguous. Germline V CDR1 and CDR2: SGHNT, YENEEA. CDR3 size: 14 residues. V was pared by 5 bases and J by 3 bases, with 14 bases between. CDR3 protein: CASSAAVRNYEQYF. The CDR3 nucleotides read TGTGCCAGCAGCGCAGCTGTACGGAACTACGAGCAGTACTTC.

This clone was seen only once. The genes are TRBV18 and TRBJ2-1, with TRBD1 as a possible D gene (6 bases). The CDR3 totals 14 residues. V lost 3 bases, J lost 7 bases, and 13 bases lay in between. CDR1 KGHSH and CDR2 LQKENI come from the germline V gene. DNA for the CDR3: TGTGCCAGCTCACCTCAGGGGCGGTGGAATGAGCAGTTCTTC. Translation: CASSPQGRWNEQFF.

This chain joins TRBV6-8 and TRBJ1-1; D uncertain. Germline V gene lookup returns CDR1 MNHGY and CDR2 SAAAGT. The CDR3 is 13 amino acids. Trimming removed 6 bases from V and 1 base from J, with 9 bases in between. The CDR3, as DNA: TGTGCCAGCAGGGCCGGACGGAACACTGAAGCTTTCTTT. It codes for CASRAGRNTEAFF.

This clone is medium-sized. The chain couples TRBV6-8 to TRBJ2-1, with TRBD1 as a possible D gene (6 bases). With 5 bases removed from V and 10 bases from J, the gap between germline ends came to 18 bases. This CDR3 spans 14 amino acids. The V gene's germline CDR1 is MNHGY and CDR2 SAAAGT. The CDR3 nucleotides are TGTGCCAGCAGTAGACAGGCCGTTGAGGGGGAGCAGTTCTTC. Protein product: CASSRQAVEGEQFF.

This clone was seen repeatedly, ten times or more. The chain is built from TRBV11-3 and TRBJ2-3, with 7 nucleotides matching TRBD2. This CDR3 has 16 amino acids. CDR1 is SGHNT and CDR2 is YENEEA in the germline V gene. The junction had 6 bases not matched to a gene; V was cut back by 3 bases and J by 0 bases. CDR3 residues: CASSFGGGVSTDTQYF. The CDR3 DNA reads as TGTGCCAGCAGCTTCGGCGGGGGAGTTAGCACAGATACGCAGTATTTT.

CDR3 protein: CASSPGQGRNQPQHF. The CDR3 nucleotides read TGTGCCAGCAGTCCTGGACAGGGGAGAAATCAGCCCCAGCATTTT. V gene TRBV6-8 combines with J gene TRBJ1-5; 9 bases align to TRBD1. From germline, CDR1 is MNHGY and CDR2 SAAAGT. The V segment lost 5 bases and the J segment 4 bases; nucleotides outside the gene matches: 6. This CDR3 spans 15 amino acids.

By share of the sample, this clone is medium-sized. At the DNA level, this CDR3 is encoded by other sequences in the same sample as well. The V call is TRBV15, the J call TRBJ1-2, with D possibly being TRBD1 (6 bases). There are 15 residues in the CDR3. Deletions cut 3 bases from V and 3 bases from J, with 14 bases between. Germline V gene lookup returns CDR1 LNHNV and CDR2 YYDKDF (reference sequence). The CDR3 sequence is CATSRAPAGDYGYTF. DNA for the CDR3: TGTGCCACCAGCAGGGCCCCGGCAGGGGACTATGGCTACACCTTC.

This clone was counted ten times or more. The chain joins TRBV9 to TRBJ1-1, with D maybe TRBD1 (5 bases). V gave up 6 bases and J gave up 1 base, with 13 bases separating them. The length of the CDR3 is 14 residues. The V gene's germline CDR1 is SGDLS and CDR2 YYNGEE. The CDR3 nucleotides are TGTGCCAGCACAGGGAATGTGTGGAACACTGAAGCTTTCTTT. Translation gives CASTGNVWNTEAFF.

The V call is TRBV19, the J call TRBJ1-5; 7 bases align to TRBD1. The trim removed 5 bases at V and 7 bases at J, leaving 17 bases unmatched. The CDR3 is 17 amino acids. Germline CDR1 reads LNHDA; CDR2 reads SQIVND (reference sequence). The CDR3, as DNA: TGTGCCAGTAGTTCAGTAGGGGGCCAGCAGGTGAGACAGCCCCAGCATTTT. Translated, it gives CASSSVGGQQVRQPQHF.

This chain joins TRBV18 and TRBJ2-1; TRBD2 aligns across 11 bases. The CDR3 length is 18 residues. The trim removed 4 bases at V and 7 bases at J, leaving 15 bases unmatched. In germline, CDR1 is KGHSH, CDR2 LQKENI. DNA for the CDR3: TGTGCCAGCTCACTTATCCCCATGACTAGCGGGGTCGATAATGAGCAGTTCTTC. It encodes CASSLIPMTSGVDNEQFF.

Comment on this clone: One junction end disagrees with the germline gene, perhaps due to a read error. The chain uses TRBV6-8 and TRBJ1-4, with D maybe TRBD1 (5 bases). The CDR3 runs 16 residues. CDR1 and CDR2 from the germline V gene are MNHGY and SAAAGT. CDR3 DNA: TGTGCCATCAGTCCAGGGAGGGTTGCAACTAATGAAAAACTGTTTTTT. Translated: CAISPGRVATNEKLFF.

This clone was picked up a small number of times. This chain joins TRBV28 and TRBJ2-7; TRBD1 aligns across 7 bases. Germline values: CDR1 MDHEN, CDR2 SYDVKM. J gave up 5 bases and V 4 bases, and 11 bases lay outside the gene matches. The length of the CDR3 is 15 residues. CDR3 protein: CASSSFRGMVNEQYF. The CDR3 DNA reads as TGTGCCAGCAGTTCATTCAGGGGGATGGTGAACGAGCAGTACTTC.

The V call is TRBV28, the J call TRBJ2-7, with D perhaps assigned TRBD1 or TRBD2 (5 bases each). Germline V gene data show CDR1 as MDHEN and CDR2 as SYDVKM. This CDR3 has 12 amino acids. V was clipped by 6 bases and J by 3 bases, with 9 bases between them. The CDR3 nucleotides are TGTGCCAGCAGGACAGACTACTACGAGCAGTACTTC. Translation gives CASRTDYYEQYF.